A selection of T cell receptor beta chains follows, all from one sample in a study of T cell clones after liver transplantation. This table comes from immunoSEQ multiplex PCR, and its TCRdb copy is limited to in-frame clones, with some not included. Of approximately 100,000 clones in the sample, under 90% were seen once. The material was CD4+ T cells from blood, obtained around 49 months after liver transplant. These receptors were collected from a human patient who received a liver transplant. Some of the T cells might come from the graft donor. CDR3s include the opening cysteine and the closing phenylalanine or tryptophan. Fields, in order: J gene, clone size, D gene, V gene, CDR3 DNA, CDR3 protein. D genes are given only for firm matches. Rows give clone size only sometimes, using once, few, many, or a class for an expanded clone.

TRBJ2-5 . TRBD1 TRBV7-8 TGTGCCAGCAGCTTAGACAGGGGAATGCAGACCCAGTACTTC CASSLDRGMQTQYF
TRBJ1-2 . TRBD1 TRBV6-1 TGTGCCAGCACCCTCGACAGGGCCCTTGTGGGCTACACCTTC CASTLDRALVGYTF
TRBJ2-1 once . TRBV28 TGTGCCACCCAAGGAGGGTCGAATAATGAGCAGTTCTTC CATQGGSNNEQFF
TRBJ1-5 once . TRBV4-1 TGCGCCAGCAGCCAAGGTCCGGGCCAGCCCCAGCATTTT CASSQGPGQPQHF
TRBJ2-5 . TRBD2 TRBV12-5 TGTGCTAGTGGTCTTAGCGGGTCCTCCAGAGAGACCCAGTACTTC CASGLSGSSRETQYF
TRBJ1-3 . TRBD1 TRBV4-1 TGCGCCAGCAGCCCACGACAGGGGGCGAAAACTGGAAACACCATATATTTT CASSPRQGAKTGNTIYF
TRBJ1-1 . . TRBV7-8 TGTGCCAGCAGCCGCCGCCCCAAACTGAACACTGAAGCTTTCTTT CASSRRPKLNTEAFF
TRBJ1-4 . . TRBV19 TGTGCCAGTAGTATTGAACGGTACGAAAAACTGTTTTTT CASSIERYEKLFF
TRBJ2-1 . . TRBV11-3 TGTGCCAGCAGCCCCTCCAGCTTGAATGAGCAGTTCTTC CASSPSSLNEQFF
TRBJ2-4 . TRBD2 TRBV28 TGTGCCAGCAGTCCAACCATAGACCTAGCGGGAGGGCCGGACATTCAGTACTTC CASSPTIDLAGGPDIQYF
TRBJ2-3 . . TRBV18 TGTGCCAGCTCACCATTGCATAGCACAGATACGCAGTATTTT CASSPLHSTDTQYF
TRBJ1-4 once . TRBV6-1 TGTGCCAGCGGGCAAGTGGTAAATGAAAAACTGTTTTTT CASGQVVNEKLFF
TRBJ1-1 few TRBD1 TRBV4-1 TGCGCCAGCAGCCTCCGGACAGGGAGCCGCACTGAAGCTTTCTTT CASSLRTGSRTEAFF
TRBJ1-1 . . TRBV6-5 TGTGCCAGCAGTTACACCGATCTGAGCACTGAAGCTTTCTTT CASSYTDLSTEAFF
TRBJ2-7 . . TRBV7-9 TGTGCCAGCAGCTTAGACCAGCCAGAGCAGTACTTC CASSLDQPEQYF
TRBJ1-5 . . TRBV5-4 TGTGCCAGCAGCTTGGCCGGGCAGCCCCAGCATTTT CASSLAGQPQHF
TRBJ1-2 . . TRBV4-2 TGTGCCAGCAGCCAAAGCCCCCAGGGCGGTCTGGATGGCTACACCTTC CASSQSPQGGLDGYTF
TRBJ2-5 . . TRBV25-1 TGTGCCAGCAGTGAGCAGGGAGAGACCCAGTACTTC CASSEQGETQYF
TRBJ1-1 . TRBD1 TRBV29-1 TGCAGCGTTGGGACAGGGTTGAACACTGAAGCTTTCTTT CSVGTGLNTEAFF
TRBJ2-7 few . TRBV5-5 TGTGCCAGCACCCTGGGGAACTACGAGCAGTACTTC CASTLGNYEQYF
TRBJ1-2 . . TRBV4-1 TGCGCCAGCAGCCAAGACCCGGCAGGGAGGGGCTTTGGCTACACCTTC CASSQDPAGRGFGYTF
TRBJ2-7 . . TRBV7-2 TGTGCCAGCAGCTTATACAGGGCCTACGAGCAGTACTTC CASSLYRAYEQYF